The clone carrying this T cell receptor beta chain was recorded a few times. Germline-derived CDR1 and CDR2 are LNHDA and SQIVND (reference sequence). V lost 4 bases and J lost 8; bases outside the gene matches: 5. The CDR3 extends over 14 amino acids. In the original analysis: Amplified reference gene primers provided the basis for estimating nucleated cell counts. The protocol was immunoSEQ multiplex PCR, while the TCRdb copy is restricted to in-frame clones and leaves out a portion. D and trimming were read from the DNA, whereas the V and J calls and clone size are those reported in that table. The top ten hold roughly 3.8% of the sample, which has hundreds of thousands of clones, about 86% seen once. The age range of participants was 18 to 89 years, with residence in roughly 25 US areas. This sample is drawn from a study of blood T cell repertoires in COVID-19. Background on the study: The United States, Italy and Spain provided the acute and convalescent COVID-19 samples. PBMCs, B-cell-depleted T cells, or T cells were the source of the cDNA or gDNA that made up the material.

The sequenced material came from PBMCs or T cells enriched from blood (not recorded which). The rearrangement joins TRBV19 to TRBJ1-2, with 12 nucleotides matching TRBD1. The sequence was obtained from a woman in her 40s with acute COVID-19. The CDR3 DNA reads as TGTGCCAGTAGTAGGGACAGGGGGCTCCGGGGCTACACCTTC. This sequence encodes CASSRDRGLRGYTF.